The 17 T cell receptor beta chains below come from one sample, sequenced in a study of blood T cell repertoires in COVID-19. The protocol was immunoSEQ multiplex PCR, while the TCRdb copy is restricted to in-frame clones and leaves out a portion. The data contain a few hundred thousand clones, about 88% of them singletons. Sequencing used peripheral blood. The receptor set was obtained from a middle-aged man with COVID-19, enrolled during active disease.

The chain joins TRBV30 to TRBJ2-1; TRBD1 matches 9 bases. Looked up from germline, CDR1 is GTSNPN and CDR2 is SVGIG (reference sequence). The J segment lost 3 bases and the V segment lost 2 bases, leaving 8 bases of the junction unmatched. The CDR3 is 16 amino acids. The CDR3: CAWSRKTGGSYNEQFF. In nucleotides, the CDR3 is TGTGCCTGGAGTCGTAAAACAGGGGGCAGCTACAATGAGCAGTTCTTC.

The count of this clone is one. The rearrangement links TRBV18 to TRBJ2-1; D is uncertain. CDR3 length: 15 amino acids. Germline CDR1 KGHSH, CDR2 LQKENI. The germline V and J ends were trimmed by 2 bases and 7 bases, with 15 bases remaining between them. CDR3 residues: CASSPSAARPNEQFF. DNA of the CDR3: TGTGCCAGCTCACCAAGCGCGGCGCGTCCAAATGAGCAGTTCTTC. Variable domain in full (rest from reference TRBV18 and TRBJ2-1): NAGVMQNPRHLVRRRGQEARLRCSPMKGHSHVYWYRQLPEEGLKFMVYLQKENIIDESGMPKERFSAEFPKEGPSILRIQQVVRGDSAAYFCASSPSAARPNEQFFGPGTRLTVL.

CDR3 protein: CASSLKGAGLQPQHF. The CDR3 DNA sequence: TGTGCCAGCAGCTTGAAGGGGGCAGGGTTGCAGCCCCAGCATTTT. The chain links TRBV5-8 to TRBJ1-5; the match to TRBD1 covers 7 bases. From germline, CDR1 is SGHTS and CDR2 YDEGEE. The V and J ends lost 1 base and 7 bases, in that order; junction bases with no gene match: 8. This CDR3 is 15 amino acids long.

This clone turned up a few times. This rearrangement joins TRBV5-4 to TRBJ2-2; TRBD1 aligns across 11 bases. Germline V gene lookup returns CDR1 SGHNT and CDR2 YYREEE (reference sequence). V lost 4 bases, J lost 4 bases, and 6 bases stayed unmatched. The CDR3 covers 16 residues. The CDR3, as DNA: TGTGCCAGCAGCCCCGGGACAGGGGGAACCACCGGGGAGCTGTTTTTT. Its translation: CASSPGTGGTTGELFF. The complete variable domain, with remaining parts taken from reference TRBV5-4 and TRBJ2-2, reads ETGVTQSPTHLIKTRGQQVTLRCSSQSGHNTVSWYQQALGQGPQFIFQYYREEENGRGNFPPRFSGLQFPNYSSELNVNALELDDSALYLCASSPGTGGTTGELFFGEGSRLTVL.

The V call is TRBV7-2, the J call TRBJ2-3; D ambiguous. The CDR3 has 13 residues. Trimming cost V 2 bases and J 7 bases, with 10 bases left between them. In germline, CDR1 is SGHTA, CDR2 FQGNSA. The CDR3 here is CASSLYEANTQYF. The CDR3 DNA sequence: TGTGCCAGCAGCTTATACGAGGCAAATACGCAGTATTTT. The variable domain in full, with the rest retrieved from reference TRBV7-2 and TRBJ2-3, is GAGVSQSPSNKVTEKGKDVELRCDPISGHTALYWYRQSLGQGLEFLIYFQGNSAPDKSGLPSDRFSAERTGGSVSTLTIQRTQQEDSAVYLCASSLYEANTQYFGPGTRLTVL.

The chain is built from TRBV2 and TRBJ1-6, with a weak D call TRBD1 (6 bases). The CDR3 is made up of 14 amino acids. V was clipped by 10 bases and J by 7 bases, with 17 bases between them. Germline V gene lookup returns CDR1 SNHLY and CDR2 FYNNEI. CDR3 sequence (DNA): TGTGCCACCACCTGGGGGCAGGGAAATTCACCCCTCCACTTT. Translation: CATTWGQGNSPLHF.

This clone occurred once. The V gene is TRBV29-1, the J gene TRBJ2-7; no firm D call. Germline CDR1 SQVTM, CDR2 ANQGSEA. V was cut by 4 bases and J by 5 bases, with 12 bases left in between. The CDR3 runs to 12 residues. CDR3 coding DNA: TGCAGCGTTGGTAGCTCCCCAAACGAGCAGTACTTC. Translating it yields CSVGSSPNEQYF.

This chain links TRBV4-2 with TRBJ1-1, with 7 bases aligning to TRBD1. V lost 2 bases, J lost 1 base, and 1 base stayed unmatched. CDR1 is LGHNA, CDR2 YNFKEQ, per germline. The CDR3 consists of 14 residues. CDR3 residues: CASSQRQGNTEAFF. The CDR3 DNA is TGTGCCAGCAGCCAACGACAGGGGAACACTGAAGCTTTCTTT.

The CDR3 DNA reads TGTGCCAGCAGTTACCCAGGGGAAACTAATGAAAAACTGTTTTTT. Residues: CASSYPGETNEKLFF. The chain is built from TRBV28 and TRBJ1-4; D may be TRBD1 (6 bases). CDR1 is MDHEN and CDR2 is SYDVKM in the germline V gene. The CDR3 covers 15 residues. V shed 4 bases and J shed 1 base, with 10 bases lying between them.

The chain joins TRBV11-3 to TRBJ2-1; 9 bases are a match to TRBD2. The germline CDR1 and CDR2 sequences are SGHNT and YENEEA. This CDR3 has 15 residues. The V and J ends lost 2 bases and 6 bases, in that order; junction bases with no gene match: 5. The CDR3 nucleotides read TGTGCCAGCAGCTTAACCCTAGCGGGGTTCAATGAGCAGTTCTTC. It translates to CASSLTLAGFNEQFF.

The CDR3 DNA follows: TGTGCCTGGAGTGTAAGGGGGGGAGTCACAGATACGCAGTATTTT. Amino acids: CAWSVRGGVTDTQYF. The chain is built from TRBV30 and TRBJ2-3, with a possible D match to TRBD2 (7 bases). The CDR3 extends over 15 amino acids. V was cut by 0 bases and J by 2 bases, with 12 bases left in between. The germline CDR1 and CDR2 sequences are GTSNPN and SVGIG (reference sequence).

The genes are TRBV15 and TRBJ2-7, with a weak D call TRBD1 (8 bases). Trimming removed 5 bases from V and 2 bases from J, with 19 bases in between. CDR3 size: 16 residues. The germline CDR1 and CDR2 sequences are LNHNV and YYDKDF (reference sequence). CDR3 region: CATSRGGGQVAYEQYF. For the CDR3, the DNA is TGTGCCACCAGCCGAGGGGGGGGACAGGTAGCCTACGAGCAGTACTTC. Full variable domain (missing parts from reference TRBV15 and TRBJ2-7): DAMVIQNPRYQVTQFGKPVTLSCSQTLNHNVMYWYQQKSSQAPKLLFHYYDKDFNNEADTPDNFQSRRPNTSFCFLDIRSPGLGDTAMYLCATSRGGGQVAYEQYFGPGTRLTVT.

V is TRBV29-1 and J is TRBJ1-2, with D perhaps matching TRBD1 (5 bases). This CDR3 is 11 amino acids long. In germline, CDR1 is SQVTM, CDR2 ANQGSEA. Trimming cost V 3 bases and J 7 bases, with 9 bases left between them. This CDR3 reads CSVEGTIGYTF. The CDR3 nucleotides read TGCAGCGTTGAGGGGACTATTGGCTACACCTTC. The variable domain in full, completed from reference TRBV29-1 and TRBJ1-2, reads SAVISQKPSRDICQRGTSLTIQCQVDSQVTMMFWYRQQPGQSLTLIATANQGSEATYESGFVIDKFPISRPNLTFSTLTVSNMSPEDSSIYLCSVEGTIGYTFGSGTRLTVV.

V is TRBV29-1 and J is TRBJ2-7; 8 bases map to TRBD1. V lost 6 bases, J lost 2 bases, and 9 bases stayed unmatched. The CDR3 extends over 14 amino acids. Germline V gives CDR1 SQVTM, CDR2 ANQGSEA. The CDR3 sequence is CSVARTGPPYEQYF. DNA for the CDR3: TGCAGCGTCGCCCGGACAGGGCCCCCCTACGAGCAGTACTTC.

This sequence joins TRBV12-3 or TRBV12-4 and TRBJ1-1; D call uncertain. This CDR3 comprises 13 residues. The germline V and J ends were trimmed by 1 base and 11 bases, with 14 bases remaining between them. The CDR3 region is CASSLGGQLFAFF. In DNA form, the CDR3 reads TGTGCCAGCAGTTTAGGCGGCCAGCTGTTCGCTTTCTTT.

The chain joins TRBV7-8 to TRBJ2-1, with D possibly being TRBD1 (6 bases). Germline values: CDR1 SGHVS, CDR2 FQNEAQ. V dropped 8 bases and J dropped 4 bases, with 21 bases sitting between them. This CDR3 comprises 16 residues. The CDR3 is CASHAPDRGFYNEQFF. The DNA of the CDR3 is TGTGCCAGCCATGCCCCAGATAGGGGGTTTTACAATGAGCAGTTCTTC. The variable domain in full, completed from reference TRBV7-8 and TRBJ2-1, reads GAGVSQSPRYKVAKRGQDVALRCDPISGHVSLFWYQQALGQGPEFLTYFQNEAQLDKSGLPSDRFFAERPEGSVSTLKIQRTQQEDSAVYLCASHAPDRGFYNEQFFGPGTRLTVL.

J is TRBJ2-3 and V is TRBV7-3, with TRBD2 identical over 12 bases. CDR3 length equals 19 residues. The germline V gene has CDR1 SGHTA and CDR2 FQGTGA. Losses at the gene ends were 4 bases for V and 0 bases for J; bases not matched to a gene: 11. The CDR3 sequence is CASSSTLAGGPSSTDTQYF. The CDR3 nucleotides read TGTGCCAGCAGCTCCACACTAGCGGGGGGCCCTTCGAGCACAGATACGCAGTATTTT. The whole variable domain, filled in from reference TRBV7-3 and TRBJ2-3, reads GAGVSQTPSNKVTEKGKYVELRCDPISGHTALYWYRQSLGQGPEFLIYFQGTGAADDSGLPNDRFFAVRPEGSVSTLKIQRTERGDSAVYLCASSSTLAGGPSSTDTQYFGPGTRLTVL.